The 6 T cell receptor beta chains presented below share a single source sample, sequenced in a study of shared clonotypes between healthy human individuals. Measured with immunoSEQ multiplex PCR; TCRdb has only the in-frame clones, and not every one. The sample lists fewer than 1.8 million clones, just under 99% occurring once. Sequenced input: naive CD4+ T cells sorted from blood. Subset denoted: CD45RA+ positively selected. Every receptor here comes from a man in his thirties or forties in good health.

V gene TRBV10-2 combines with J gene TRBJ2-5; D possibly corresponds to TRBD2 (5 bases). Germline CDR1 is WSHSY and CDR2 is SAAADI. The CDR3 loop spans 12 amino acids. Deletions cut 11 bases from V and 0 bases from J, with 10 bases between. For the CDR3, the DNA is TGCGCCGCCGGGATAAACCAAGAGACCCAGTACTTC. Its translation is CAAGINQETQYF.

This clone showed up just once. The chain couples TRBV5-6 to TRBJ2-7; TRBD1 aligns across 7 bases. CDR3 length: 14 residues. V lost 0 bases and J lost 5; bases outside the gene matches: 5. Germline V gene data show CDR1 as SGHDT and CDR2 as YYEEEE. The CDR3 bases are TGTGCCAGCAGCTTGGACAGGGGCGTGGACGAGCAGTACTTC. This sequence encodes CASSLDRGVDEQYF. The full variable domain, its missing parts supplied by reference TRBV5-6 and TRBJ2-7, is DAGVTQSPTHLIKTRGQQVTLRCSPKSGHDTVSWYQQALGQGPQFIFQYYEEEERQRGNFPDRFSGHQFPNYSSELNVNALLLGDSALYLCASSLDRGVDEQYFGPGTRLTVT.

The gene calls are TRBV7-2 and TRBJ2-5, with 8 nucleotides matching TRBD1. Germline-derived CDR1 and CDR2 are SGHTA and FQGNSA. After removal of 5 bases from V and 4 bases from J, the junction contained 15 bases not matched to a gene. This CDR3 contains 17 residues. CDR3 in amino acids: CASSPSRQGRRAETQYF. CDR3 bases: TGTGCCAGCAGCCCAAGTAGACAGGGGAGGAGGGCAGAGACCCAGTACTTC.

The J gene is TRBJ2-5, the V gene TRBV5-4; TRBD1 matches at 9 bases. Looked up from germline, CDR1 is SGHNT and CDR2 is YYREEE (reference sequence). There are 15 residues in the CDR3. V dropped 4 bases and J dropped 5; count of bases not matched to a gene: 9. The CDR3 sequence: CASSKGQGPRETQYF. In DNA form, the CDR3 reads TGTGCCAGCAGCAAGGGACAGGGCCCCCGGGAGACCCAGTACTTC. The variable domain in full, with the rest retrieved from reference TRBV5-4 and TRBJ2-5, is ETGVTQSPTHLIKTRGQQVTLRCSSQSGHNTVSWYQQALGQGPQFIFQYYREEENGRGNFPPRFSGLQFPNYSSELNVNALELDDSALYLCASSKGQGPRETQYFGPGTRLLVL.

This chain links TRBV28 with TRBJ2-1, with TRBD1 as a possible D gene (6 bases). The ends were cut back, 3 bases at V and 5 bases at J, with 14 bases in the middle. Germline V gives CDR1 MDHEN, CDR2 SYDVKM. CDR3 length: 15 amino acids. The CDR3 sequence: CASSLAGAQHNEQFF. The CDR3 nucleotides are TGTGCCAGCAGTTTGGCAGGGGCGCAGCACAATGAGCAGTTCTTC.

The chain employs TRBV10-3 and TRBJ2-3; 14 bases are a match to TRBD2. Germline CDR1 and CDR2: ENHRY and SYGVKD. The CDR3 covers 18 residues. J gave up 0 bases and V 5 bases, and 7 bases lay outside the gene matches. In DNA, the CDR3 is TGTGCCATCAGTAAAACCGGGACTAGCGGGAGCAGCACAGATACGCAGTATTTT. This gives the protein CAISKTGTSGSSTDTQYF.